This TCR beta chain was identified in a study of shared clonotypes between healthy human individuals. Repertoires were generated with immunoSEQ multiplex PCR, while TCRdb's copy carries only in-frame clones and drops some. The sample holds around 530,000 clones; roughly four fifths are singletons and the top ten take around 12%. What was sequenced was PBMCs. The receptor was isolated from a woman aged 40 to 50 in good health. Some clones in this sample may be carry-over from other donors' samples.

CDR3 amino acids: CASNKMATDTEYF. Here the CDR3 DNA reads TGTGCCAGCAATAAAATGGCGACGGACACGGAGTACTTC. The rearrangement joins TRBV6-5 to TRBJ2-5, with D possibly TRBD1 on 5 matching bases. The CDR3 contains 13 residues. Germline assignment: CDR1 MNHEY and CDR2 SVGAGI. Trimming removed 7 bases at V and 12 bases at J, with 21 bases between.